The next 30 T cell receptor beta chains were all read from a single sample in a study of cytomegalovirus exposure and HLA in healthy donors. Produced via immunoSEQ multiplex PCR; TCRdb's table is partial and in-frame only. Found here are fewer than 150,000 clones, approximately 82% of them singletons; the top ten hold 25% to 30%. Material for sequencing was PBMCs. These TCRs come from a man aged 25-45 years in good health and CMV-seropositive.

The rearrangement uses TRBV13 and TRBJ1-2; 9 nucleotides match TRBD1. The germline CDR1 and CDR2 sequences are PRHDT and FYEKMQ (reference sequence). The CDR3 is 18 amino acids. V trimming: 6 bases; J trimming: 0 bases; junction bases outside the gene matches: 14. The CDR3 here is CASSSVRDRVNANYGYTF. CDR3 in DNA: TGTGCCAGCAGTTCGGTCAGGGACAGGGTGAATGCTAACTATGGCTACACCTTC.

The V gene is TRBV7-3, the J gene TRBJ2-1; 8 bases match TRBD2. This CDR3 comprises 15 residues. Trimming took 3 bases from V and 5 from J; bases not matched to a gene: 6. Per germline, CDR1 SGHTA and CDR2 FQGTGA. The CDR3 here is CASSFNGGGNNEQFF. CDR3 DNA: TGTGCCAGCAGCTTCAACGGGGGGGGTAACAATGAGCAGTTCTTC.

The V call is TRBV11-2, the J call TRBJ2-7; 8 bases are a match to TRBD1. V trimming: 4 bases; J trimming: 3 bases; junction bases outside the gene matches: 8. Germline values: CDR1 SGHAT, CDR2 FQNNGV. The CDR3 consists of 15 residues. As DNA, the CDR3 is TGTGCCAGCAGCTCAGGGACAGGCGTAATCTACGAGCAGTACTTC. Translated, it gives CASSSGTGVIYEQYF. Looking up the rest from reference TRBV11-2 and TRBJ2-7 gives the full variable domain: EAGVAQSPRYKIIEKRQSVAFWCNPISGHATLYWYQQILGQGPKLLIQFQNNGVVDDSQLPKDRFSAERLKGVDSTLKIQPAKLEDSAVYLCASSSGTGVIYEQYFGPGTRLTVT.

The V call is TRBV6-1, the J call TRBJ1-6; the D gene is possibly TRBD1 (5 bases). Germline-derived CDR1 and CDR2 are MNHNS and SASEGT. V was clipped by 4 bases and J by 9 bases, with 19 bases between them. The CDR3 is 16 amino acids. CDR3 sequence: CASSGVDSPTGSPLHF. CDR3 DNA: TGTGCCAGCAGTGGGGTAGACAGTCCAACCGGTTCACCCCTCCACTTT.

CDR3 in DNA: TGCAGCGCCCCAGGGCACACCGGGGAGCTGTTTTTT. Its protein is CSAPGHTGELFF. This rearrangement joins TRBV29-1 to TRBJ2-2; D might be TRBD1 (5 bases). Germline V gives CDR1 SQVTM, CDR2 ANQGSEA. This CDR3 has 12 residues. V lost 7 bases to trimming and J lost 3 bases, with 9 bases between them.

This chain joins TRBV7-3 and TRBJ2-2; the match to TRBD1 covers 7 bases. With V trimmed by 1 base and J by 4 bases, 3 bases remained unmatched. Per the germline V gene, CDR1 is SGHTA and CDR2 is FQGTGA. The CDR3 runs 15 residues. The CDR3 nucleotides read TGTGCCAGCAGCTTAAGGGGACAGACCACCGGGGAGCTGTTTTTT. Translation gives CASSLRGQTTGELFF.

This clone was observed a handful of times. This chain connects TRBV7-9 to TRBJ1-2, with TRBD1 identical over 8 bases. Looked up from germline, CDR1 is SEHNR and CDR2 is FQNEAQ (reference sequence). J gave up 4 bases and V 1 base, and 5 bases lay outside the gene matches. The CDR3 totals 15 residues. CDR3 DNA: TGTGCCAGCAGCTTAGGTTCAGGGGGCATCTATGGCTACACCTTC. Encoded protein: CASSLGSGGIYGYTF.

CDR3 amino acids: CASSLDRGNTGELFF. The DNA for the CDR3 is TGTGCCAGCAGCTTGGACAGGGGGAACACCGGGGAGCTGTTTTTT. The rearrangement uses TRBV5-6 and TRBJ2-2, with 7 bases fitting TRBD1. V lost 0 bases, J lost 1 base, and 0 bases stayed unmatched. Looked up from germline, CDR1 is SGHDT and CDR2 is YYEEEE. This CDR3 contains 15 residues. The full variable domain, completed using reference TRBV5-6 and TRBJ2-2, is DAGVTQSPTHLIKTRGQQVTLRCSPKSGHDTVSWYQQALGQGPQFIFQYYEEEERQRGNFPDRFSGHQFPNYSSELNVNALLLGDSALYLCASSLDRGNTGELFFGEGSRLTVL.

Only a few counts were recorded for this clone. The chain couples TRBV5-1 to TRBJ2-2, with a tentative D call TRBD1 (6 bases). CDR1 and CDR2 from the germline V gene are SGHRS and YFSETQ. CDR3 size: 16 residues. The V end lost 7 bases, the J end lost 6 bases, and 22 bases lay between the germline ends. This chain's CDR3 is CASELASGELAGELFF. For the CDR3, the DNA is TGCGCCAGCGAATTGGCCTCAGGGGAGTTGGCCGGGGAGCTGTTTTTT.

The chain joins TRBV6-1 to TRBJ1-2; 8 nucleotides align to TRBD1. Germline V gives CDR1 MNHNS, CDR2 SASEGT. This CDR3 is built from 15 residues. V shed 3 bases, J shed 2 bases, and the junction held 5 bases outside the gene matches. The CDR3 DNA follows: TGTGCCAGCAGTGAGAGTCGGACAGGGAACTATGGCTACACCTTC. Its protein is CASSESRTGNYGYTF.

V gene TRBV19 combines with J gene TRBJ2-7; 7 bases are shared with TRBD1. Trimming took 5 bases from V and 0 from J; bases not matched to a gene: 7. CDR3 length: 15 amino acids. From germline, CDR1 is LNHDA and CDR2 SQIVND (reference sequence). For the CDR3, the DNA is TGTGCCAGTAGTCCCTCGGGACAGTTCTCCTACGAGCAGTACTTC. Translation gives CASSPSGQFSYEQYF.

The rearrangement links TRBV6-5 to TRBJ2-1; 9 bases agree with TRBD1. Germline V lookup: CDR1 MNHEY, CDR2 SVGAGI. With 5 bases clipped from V and 5 bases from J, the junction kept 7 bases outside the gene matches. The CDR3 spans 15 residues. CDR3 residues: CASSPTGTGHNEQFF. Here the CDR3 DNA reads TGTGCCAGCAGTCCGACCGGGACAGGGCACAATGAGCAGTTCTTC.

The chain couples TRBV25-1 to TRBJ2-5, with a tentative D call TRBD2 (6 bases). Germline values: CDR1 MGHDK, CDR2 SYGVNS. The CDR3 contains 13 residues. V was clipped by 3 bases and J by 7 bases, with 12 bases between them. The CDR3 DNA is TGTGCCAGCAGTGATGGGGGGACGCGGACCCAGTACTTC. Residues: CASSDGGTRTQYF.

V is TRBV5-1 and J is TRBJ2-1; D gene unclear. The V and J ends lost 0 bases and 7 bases respectively, with 8 bases between them. This CDR3 comprises 13 residues. CDR1 and CDR2 (germline): SGHRS, YFSETQ. In DNA, the CDR3 is TGCGCCAGCAGCTTGGCCCCTGAGAATGAGCAGTTCTTC. It yields the protein CASSLAPENEQFF.

The rearrangement joins TRBV7-2 to TRBJ1-1, with 8 positions matching TRBD1. With V trimmed by 3 bases and J by 11 bases, 8 bases remained unmatched. This CDR3 is 13 amino acids long. Per germline, CDR1 SGHTA and CDR2 FQGNSA. The CDR3 sequence is CASSLEGQGDAFF. In DNA form, the CDR3 reads TGTGCCAGCAGCTTGGAAGGACAGGGCGATGCTTTCTTT.

Relative to its sample, this clone is large. The CDR3 protein is CASSFTSWGAEAFF. The CDR3, as DNA: TGTGCCAGCAGCTTTACGAGCTGGGGCGCTGAAGCTTTCTTT. The V call is TRBV7-9, the J call TRBJ1-1, with D tentatively TRBD1 (5 bases). Trimming took 3 bases from V and 6 from J, leaving 14 bases between them. This CDR3 is built from 14 residues. Germline V gives CDR1 SEHNR, CDR2 FQNEAQ (reference sequence).

V usage is TRBV5-1 and J usage is TRBJ1-1; maybe TRBD1 (6 bases). The CDR3 extends over 14 amino acids. CDR1 SGHRS and CDR2 YFSETQ come from the germline V gene. Between the trimmed V and J ends, which lost 1 base and 1 base, there was a span of 8 bases. The CDR3 sequence: CASSLLTGNTEAFF. As DNA, the CDR3 is TGCGCCAGCAGCTTGCTGACAGGGAACACTGAAGCTTTCTTT.

The chain is built from TRBV7-9 and TRBJ2-7; D not resolved. The germline V gene encodes CDR1 SEHNR and CDR2 FQNEAQ (reference sequence). Trimming removed 8 bases from V and 0 bases from J, with 14 bases in between. CDR3 length: 14 amino acids. This CDR3 is CASRREALSYEQYF. For the CDR3, the DNA is TGTGCCAGCCGCCGTGAGGCCCTCTCCTACGAGCAGTACTTC.

This clone has only one observation. This chain uses TRBV30 with TRBJ2-3, with TRBD2 identical over 7 bases. Germline V gene lookup returns CDR1 GTSNPN and CDR2 SVGIG (reference sequence). The V and J ends lost 3 bases and 1 base, in that order; junction bases with no gene match: 13. The CDR3 covers 17 residues. For the CDR3, the DNA is TGTGCCTGGAGCGGGGCGGGAGCCTCAATGGGCACAGATACGCAGTATTTT. Translated: CAWSGAGASMGTDTQYF.

The chain joins TRBV19 to TRBJ2-1; a possible D gene is TRBD1 (5 bases). CDR3 length: 16 residues. The germline CDR1 and CDR2 sequences are LNHDA and SQIVND (reference sequence). The V gene lost 5 bases and the J gene lost 3 bases, with 17 bases spanning the gap. CDR3 nucleotides: TGTGCCAGTAGTCTTCTCTCCGGACACCGCTACAATGAGCAGTTCTTC. Protein sequence: CASSLLSGHRYNEQFF.

The chain links TRBV7-6 to TRBJ2-7; TRBD2 matches at 12 bases. The germline V gene has CDR1 SGHVS and CDR2 FNYEAQ. Germline trimming cut 5 bases from V and 3 bases from J; bases unmatched to any gene: 14. The CDR3 runs 18 residues. CDR3 nucleotides: TGTGCCAGCAGCCCCCAGCCTCCTAGCGGGAGGGCCAGCTACGAGCAGTACTTC. It codes for CASSPQPPSGRASYEQYF. The entire variable domain, with the rest obtained from reference TRBV7-6 and TRBJ2-7, is as follows: GAGVSQSPRYKVTKRGQDVALRCDPISGHVSLYWYRQALGQGPEFLTYFNYEAQQDKSGLPNDRFSAERPEGSISTLTIQRTEQRDSAMYRCASSPQPPSGRASYEQYFGPGTRLTVT.

The chain couples TRBV7-7 to TRBJ2-5, with D unclear. Germline V gene data show CDR1 as SSHAT and CDR2 as FNYEAQ (reference sequence). This CDR3 region has 15 residues. Deletions cut 6 bases from V and 0 bases from J, with 14 bases between. This CDR3 is CASSRALTYQETQYF. DNA for the CDR3: TGTGCCAGCAGTCGAGCCCTTACGTACCAAGAGACCCAGTACTTC.

CDR3 DNA: TGCGCCAGCAGCAAACTAGCGGGGGAAGAACAAGAGACCCAGTACTTC. Translated, it gives CASSKLAGEEQETQYF. The chain carries TRBV5-1 and TRBJ2-5, with 11 bases matching TRBD2. Germline CDR1 SGHRS, CDR2 YFSETQ. This CDR3 has 16 residues. The J segment lost 2 bases and the V segment lost 4 bases, leaving 7 bases of the junction unmatched.

The chain couples TRBV25-1 to TRBJ2-2; 11 nucleotides align to TRBD2. Germline V gene sequence: CDR1 MGHDK, CDR2 SYGVNS. The CDR3 has 18 amino acids. The junction had 6 bases not matched to a gene; V was cut back by 2 bases and J by 1 base. The DNA of the CDR3 is TGTGCCAGCAGTGAAGGGTTAGCGGGAGGGGAGAACACCGGGGAGCTGTTTTTT. Translated: CASSEGLAGGENTGELFF.

The rearrangement joins TRBV6-5 to TRBJ2-3, with D possibly being TRBD2 (6 bases). From germline, CDR1 is MNHEY and CDR2 SVGAGI. The CDR3 is made up of 13 amino acids. Trimming took off 5 bases at V and 2 bases at J, with 8 bases between the two ends. The CDR3 DNA reads as TGTGCCAGCAGTCGGACTATCACAGATACGCAGTATTTT. Protein product: CASSRTITDTQYF.

V gene TRBV9 combines with J gene TRBJ1-5; no reliable D call. The V gene's germline CDR1 is SGDLS and CDR2 YYNGEE. V was cut by 0 bases and J by 2 bases, with 6 bases left in between. This CDR3 comprises 14 residues. The chain's CDR3 is CASSVGLGNQPQHF. The CDR3 DNA follows: TGTGCCAGCAGCGTAGGGCTAGGCAATCAGCCCCAGCATTTT.

The gene calls are TRBV4-1 and TRBJ1-4; TRBD1 agrees at 7 bases. V shed 3 bases and J 8 bases; nucleotides not matched to a gene: 18. The CDR3 runs 18 residues. Germline V gives CDR1 MGHRA, CDR2 YSYEKL. The DNA for the CDR3 is TGCGCCAGCAGCCATCCATCGGGACAGATCCTTCAAGGCGAAAAACTGTTTTTT. Protein: CASSHPSGQILQGEKLFF.

The J gene is TRBJ2-5, the V gene TRBV5-1, with no clear D. Trimming stripped 4 bases from V and 5 bases from J, with 12 bases between. The CDR3 contains 13 residues. Germline V CDR1 and CDR2: SGHRS, YFSETQ. The CDR3 nucleotides read TGCGCCAGCAGCGTCACACCGCGGGAGACCCAGTACTTC. Protein product: CASSVTPRETQYF.

The rearrangement uses TRBV5-1 and TRBJ1-2; perhaps TRBD1 as D (6 bases). Per the germline V gene, CDR1 is SGHRS and CDR2 is YFSETQ. This CDR3 has 15 amino acids. Between the trimmed V and J ends, which lost 4 bases and 2 bases, there was a span of 15 bases. In nucleotides, the CDR3 is TGCGCCAGCAGCCTTCCGGGACAACCCAACTATGGCTACACCTTC. Translation gives CASSLPGQPNYGYTF.

This chain links TRBV5-8 with TRBJ2-4; TRBD1 is a possible D gene (6 bases). The V end was cut by 0 bases, the J end by 7 bases, with 14 bases between. The CDR3 extends over 15 amino acids. Germline V lookup: CDR1 SGHTS, CDR2 YDEGEE. Here the CDR3 reads CASSLEGVGRNIQYF. The CDR3 nucleotides are TGTGCCAGCAGCTTGGAGGGGGTCGGTCGGAACATTCAGTACTTC.